This T cell receptor (beta chain) was captured by sequencing in a study of blood T cell repertoires in COVID-19. Per the germline V gene, CDR1 is LGHDT and CDR2 is YNNKEL (reference sequence). The CDR3 consists of 12 residues. V was trimmed by 3 bases and J by 7 bases, leaving 6 bases between them. Sequencing used immunoSEQ multiplex PCR; TCRdb keeps in-frame clones, though not all of them. The sample records roughly 82,000 clones, roughly 86% being singletons. The J gene is TRBJ2-2, the V gene TRBV3-1 (or the pseudogene TRBV3-2), with D hard to call. The clonotype originates from a man aged 55 to 69 with acute or convalescent COVID-19. Sequencing input: peripheral blood. Here the CDR3 reads CASSQRHGELFF. CDR3 coding DNA: TGTGCCAGCAGCCAGAGGCACGGGGAGCTGTTTTTT.